One and the same sample provided the 26 T cell receptor beta chains below, sequenced in a study of CD8 T cells in Susac syndrome. An input of roughly 0.5 to 1 ug of RNA was subjected to reverse transcription using random hexamers. TCRdb re-called the immunoSEQ multiplex PCR reads through MiXCR, storing one row per CDR3 protein. This table has 250,000 to 300,000 distinct CDR3 sequences, roughly 85% appearing once. Sequencing used CD8+ T cells from PBMCs. The receptors originated from a human donor with multiple sclerosis.

Written as DNA, the CDR3 is TGTGCCAGCAGTGAACCCCTAGCGGGGTCCTACAATGAGCAGTTCTTC. It encodes CASSEPLAGSYNEQFF. This chain connects TRBV2 to TRBJ2-1; 9 positions agree with TRBD2. Trimming cost V 2 bases and J 1 base; bases outside gene matches: 3. The CDR3 sequence is 16 residues long. Germline assignment: CDR1 SNHLY and CDR2 FYNNEI.

V gene TRBV28 combines with J gene TRBJ2-7; weak D call: TRBD1 (6 bases). Trimming took off 6 bases at V and 2 bases at J, with 14 bases between the two ends. The germline CDR1 and CDR2 sequences are MDHEN and SYDVKM. The CDR3 totals 14 residues. As DNA, the CDR3 is TGTGCCAGCAGCCCGGGACACCTCGCCTACGAGCAGTACTTC. Protein: CASSPGHLAYEQYF.

The chain joins TRBV18 to TRBJ2-7, with a weak D call TRBD1 (6 bases). V was clipped by 3 bases and J by 3 bases, with 24 bases between them. The germline CDR1 and CDR2 sequences are KGHSH and LQKENI. The CDR3 covers 18 residues. The CDR3 protein is CASSPGQGQRTVYYEQYF. CDR3 sequence (DNA): TGTGCCAGCTCACCCGGCCAGGGCCAACGGACAGTTTACTACGAGCAGTACTTC.

V and J are TRBV7-8 and TRBJ1-3; maybe TRBD1 (5 bases). V gave up 0 bases and J gave up 1 base, with 10 bases separating them. From germline, CDR1 is SGHVS and CDR2 FQNEAQ. The CDR3 extends over 16 amino acids. CDR3: CASSLAGVTSGNTIYF. The CDR3 bases are TGTGCCAGCAGCTTAGCGGGGGTCACTTCTGGAAACACCATATATTTT.

The chain employs TRBV28 and TRBJ2-7, with D tentatively TRBD2 (6 bases). This CDR3 has 13 residues. The V end was cut by 6 bases, the J end by 6 bases, with 15 bases between. Germline CDR1 is MDHEN and CDR2 is SYDVKM. The DNA for the CDR3 is TGTGCCAGCAGCTCCGGGGTGCGGGGCGAGCAGTACTTC. Translating gives CASSSGVRGEQYF.

The V call is TRBV14, the J call TRBJ2-7, with D possibly being TRBD1 (5 bases). Germline V lookup: CDR1 SGHDN, CDR2 FVKESK. CDR3 length equals 17 residues. V lost 0 bases, J lost 0 bases, and 15 bases lay in between. The DNA of the CDR3 is TGTGCCAGCAGCCAAGATATGGCAGGGCCTTACTCCTACGAGCAGTACTTC. Amino acids: CASSQDMAGPYSYEQYF.

Here the CDR3 reads CSAWTEMSSYEQYF. In nucleotides, the CDR3 is TGCAGTGCCTGGACCGAAATGAGCTCCTACGAGCAGTACTTC. The chain joins TRBV20-1 to TRBJ2-7; no clear D gene. Germline CDR1 and CDR2: DFQATT and SNEGSKA (reference sequence). There are 14 residues in the CDR3. V lost 6 bases and J 0 bases, leaving 15 bases between the germline ends.

This clonotype was found a few times. The chain uses TRBV6-1 and TRBJ2-1, with D perhaps matching TRBD1 (6 bases). With 5 bases removed from V and 0 bases from J, the gap between germline ends came to 17 bases. The CDR3 is 17 amino acids. Germline V gives CDR1 MNHNS, CDR2 SASEGT. The CDR3 protein is CASSTRTDMSSYNEQFF. CDR3 sequence (DNA): TGTGCCAGCAGTACCCGGACAGATATGAGCTCCTACAATGAGCAGTTCTTC.

The chain has TRBV7-9 and TRBJ2-1; 8 bases align to TRBD1. This CDR3 has 15 amino acids. Germline V lookup: CDR1 SEHNR, CDR2 FQNEAQ (reference sequence). Germline trimming cut 5 bases from V and 7 bases from J; bases unmatched to any gene: 10. Written as DNA, the CDR3 is TGTGCCAGCAGCCTTGGACAGGGCATAAGGAATGAGCAGTTCTTC. This codes for CASSLGQGIRNEQFF.

The chain joins TRBV10-2 to TRBJ2-5, with D hard to call. Trimming left V 3 bases short and J 5 bases short, with 7 bases between. This CDR3 is built from 12 residues. The germline CDR1 and CDR2 sequences are WSHSY and SAAADI. CDR3 bases: TGCGCCAGCAGTGAATTTGGGGAGACCCAGTACTTC. This sequence encodes CASSEFGETQYF.

V usage is TRBV12-3 or TRBV12-4 and J usage is TRBJ2-7; D perhaps matches TRBD1 (6 bases). V lost 6 bases, J lost 7 bases, and 10 bases lay in between. This CDR3 comprises 11 residues. The CDR3 loop is CASSPGEEQYF. CDR3 coding DNA: TGTGCCAGCAGCCCAGGGGAGGAGCAGTACTTC.

The chain uses TRBV2 and TRBJ2-7; D not certain. The CDR3 spans 13 residues. CDR1 and CDR2 from the germline V gene are SNHLY and FYNNEI. V lost 4 bases and J lost 7, with 14 bases in between. This chain's CDR3 is CASSVPSPLEQYF. The DNA of the CDR3 is TGTGCCAGCAGTGTCCCGAGCCCACTAGAGCAGTACTTC.

This clonotype has a single count. The chain uses TRBV19 and TRBJ2-2; TRBD1 matches 8 bases. J was trimmed by 5 bases and V by 2 bases; bases with no gene match: 4. The CDR3 contains 15 residues. In germline, CDR1 is LNHDA, CDR2 SQIVND (reference sequence). As DNA, the CDR3 is TGTGCCAGTAGTATAAACAGGGGGTTTACCGGGGAGCTGTTTTTT. It encodes CASSINRGFTGELFF.

J is TRBJ1-5 and V is TRBV13, with a possible D match to TRBD1 (5 bases). V was clipped by 5 bases and J by 3 bases, with 11 bases between them. The CDR3 is 14 residues long. Germline lookup yields CDR1 PRHDT and CDR2 FYEKMQ (reference sequence). The CDR3 DNA sequence: TGTGCCAGCAGCCCGGGGCCGACCAATCAGCCCCAGCATTTT. This sequence encodes CASSPGPTNQPQHF.

V usage is TRBV6-6 and J usage is TRBJ1-5; tentative D call: TRBD1 (5 bases). The length of the CDR3 is 13 residues. Germline V lookup: CDR1 MNHNY, CDR2 SVGAGI (reference sequence). The V gene lost 2 bases and the J gene lost 4 bases, with 6 bases spanning the gap. CDR3 nucleotide sequence: TGTGCCAGCAGTTACGCAGGGAATCAGCCCCAGCATTTT. It specifies CASSYAGNQPQHF.

The chain is built from TRBV19 and TRBJ2-1; perhaps TRBD1 as D (6 bases). In germline, CDR1 is LNHDA, CDR2 SQIVND (reference sequence). V was cut by 5 bases and J by 0 bases, with 23 bases left in between. The CDR3 is 19 amino acids. DNA of the CDR3: TGTGCCAGTAGTCTATCCCCCCGACAGACAGGAAGCTCCTACAATGAGCAGTTCTTC. Translation: CASSLSPRQTGSSYNEQFF. Drawing the rest from reference TRBV19 and TRBJ2-1, the complete variable domain is DGGITQSPKYLFRKEGQNVTLSCEQNLNHDAMYWYRQDPGQGLRLIYYSQIVNDFQKGDIAEGYSVSREKKESFPLTVTSAQKNPTAFYLCASSLSPRQTGSSYNEQFFGPGTRLTVL.

V and J are TRBV3-1 and TRBJ2-2; 11 positions match TRBD2. The germline V gene encodes CDR1 LGHDT and CDR2 YNNKEL (reference sequence). This CDR3 is 19 amino acids long. J gave up 7 bases and V 4 bases, and 17 bases lay outside the gene matches. The CDR3 sequence is CASSLRSYRGLAGGGELFF. The CDR3 bases are TGTGCCAGCAGCCTCCGATCTTATAGGGGCCTAGCGGGAGGCGGGGAGCTGTTTTTT. The full variable domain, rest sourced from reference TRBV3-1 and TRBJ2-2, is DTAVSQTPKYLVTQMGNDKSIKCEQNLGHDTMYWYKQDSKKFLKIMFSYNNKELIINETVPNRFSPKSPDKAHLNLHINSLELGDSAVYFCASSLRSYRGLAGGGELFFGEGSRLTVL.

CDR3 in amino acids: CASREREGYEQYF. The CDR3 nucleotides read TGTGCCAGTAGAGAGCGGGAGGGATACGAGCAGTACTTC. The chain has TRBV19 and TRBJ2-7; 10 positions agree with TRBD2. Germline loops: CDR1 LNHDA, CDR2 SQIVND (reference sequence). V was clipped by 6 bases and J by 4 bases; unmatched bases: 3. The CDR3 loop spans 13 amino acids.

The V gene is TRBV4-3, the J gene TRBJ2-1; D unclear. This CDR3 contains 15 residues. Germline V gives CDR1 LGHNA, CDR2 YSLEER. V lost 0 bases, J lost 0 bases, and 6 bases lay in between. CDR3 amino acids: CASSQEGSSYNEQFF. Written as DNA, the CDR3 is TGCGCCAGCAGCCAAGAAGGAAGCTCCTACAATGAGCAGTTCTTC.

The gene calls are TRBV4-1 and TRBJ2-1, with 8 bases matching TRBD1. CDR1 and CDR2 from the germline V gene are MGHRA and YSYEKL. Unmatched junction bases numbered 7, after V lost 1 base and J lost 8 bases. CDR3 length: 15 residues. For the CDR3, the DNA is TGCGCCAGCAGCCAAGCCGGACAGGGCTTGGATGAGCAGTTCTTC. Encoded protein: CASSQAGQGLDEQFF.

The V call is TRBV29-1, the J call TRBJ1-1, with D possibly TRBD1 on 6 matching bases. Trimming shortened V by 7 bases and J by 2 bases, and 8 bases separated the two germline ends. This CDR3 comprises 11 residues. Germline-derived CDR1 and CDR2 are SQVTM and ANQGSEA. The CDR3 DNA is TGCAGCGCCAGGGGAAACACTGAAGCTTTCTTT. This encodes CSARGNTEAFF.

This clonotype was counted a few times. The genes are TRBV7-9 and TRBJ2-3; possibly TRBD1 for D (5 bases). With 5 bases removed from V and 2 bases from J, the gap between germline ends came to 20 bases. Germline CDR1 SEHNR, CDR2 FQNEAQ (reference sequence). CDR3 size: 17 residues. DNA for the CDR3: TGTGCCAGCAGCCTTAGTTGGTCGACAGCCTACACAGATACGCAGTATTTT. It is translated as CASSLSWSTAYTDTQYF.

The rearrangement joins TRBV4-1 to TRBJ2-6; D not resolved. CDR1 is MGHRA and CDR2 is YSYEKL in the germline V gene. This CDR3 comprises 18 residues. V gave up 4 bases and J gave up 0 bases, with 16 bases separating them. Written as DNA, the CDR3 is TGCGCCAGCAGCCCCACGCCCGTTTACAGCTCTGGGGCCAACGTCCTGACTTTC. This sequence encodes CASSPTPVYSSGANVLTF.

In this sample, this clonotype turned up a few times. The rearrangement links TRBV2 to TRBJ2-7; D remains ambiguous. V was trimmed by 10 bases and J by 0 bases, leaving 19 bases between them. The V gene's germline CDR1 is SNHLY and CDR2 FYNNEI. The CDR3 has 15 amino acids. The DNA of the CDR3 is TGTGCCACCGGGCCGACTCCCGCATCCTCCTACGAGCAGTACTTC. Amino acid sequence: CATGPTPASSYEQYF.

The rearrangement joins TRBV15 to TRBJ2-1, with TRBD2 matching 7 bases. The junction had 1 base not matched to a gene; V was cut back by 3 bases and J by 5 bases. The germline gives CDR1 LNHNV, CDR2 YYDKDF (reference sequence). The CDR3 totals 13 residues. CDR3 loop: CATSSGRNNEQFF. The CDR3 DNA is TGTGCCACCAGCAGCGGGAGGAACAATGAGCAGTTCTTC.

The chain carries TRBV29-1 and TRBJ2-6, with no clear D. The CDR3 is 14 residues long. Trimming pared 6 bases from V and 0 bases from J, leaving 9 bases between. Germline V gene lookup returns CDR1 SQVTM and CDR2 ANQGSEA. The CDR3 nucleotides read TGCAGCGTGGAAACCTACTCTGGGGCCAACGTCCTGACTTTC. It is translated as CSVETYSGANVLTF.